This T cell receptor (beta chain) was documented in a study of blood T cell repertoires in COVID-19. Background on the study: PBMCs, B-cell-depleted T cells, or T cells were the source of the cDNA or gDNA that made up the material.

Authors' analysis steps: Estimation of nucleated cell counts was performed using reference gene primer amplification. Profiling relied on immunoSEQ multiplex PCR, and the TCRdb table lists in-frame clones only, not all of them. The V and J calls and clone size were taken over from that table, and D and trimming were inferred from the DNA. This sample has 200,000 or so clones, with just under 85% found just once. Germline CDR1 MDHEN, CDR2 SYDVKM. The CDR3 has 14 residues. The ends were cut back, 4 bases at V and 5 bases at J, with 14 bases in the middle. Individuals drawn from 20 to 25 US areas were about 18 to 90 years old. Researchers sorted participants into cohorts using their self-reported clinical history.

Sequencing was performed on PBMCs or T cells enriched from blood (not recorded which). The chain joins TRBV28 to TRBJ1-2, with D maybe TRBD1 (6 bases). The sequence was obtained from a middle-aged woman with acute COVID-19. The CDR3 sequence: CASSSPGQLYGYTF. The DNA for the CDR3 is TGTGCCAGCAGTTCACCGGGACAATTATATGGCTACACCTTC.